These 32 T cell receptor beta chains share one sample of origin, sequenced in a study of blood T cell repertoires in COVID-19. Here immunoSEQ multiplex PCR was the method, and the copy in TCRdb shows in-frame clones only, minus some. The sample holds 110,000 or so clones, around 83% seen once. The sequenced sample was peripheral blood. The receptors were sampled from a man in his forties or fifties with acute or convalescent COVID-19.

The chain is built from TRBV24-1 and TRBJ2-5; 8 bases line up with TRBD1. Per the germline V gene, CDR1 is KGHDR and CDR2 is SFDVKD. V trimming: 7 bases; J trimming: 5 bases; junction bases outside the gene matches: 8. The CDR3 covers 14 residues. The CDR3 nucleotides read TGTGCCACCAGGCCCCCCGGACAGGGTGAGACCCAGTACTTC. This encodes CATRPPGQGETQYF.

This clone was observed a single time. The rearrangement joins TRBV6-4 to TRBJ2-1; 7 bases are a match to TRBD1. The V and J ends lost 4 bases and 5 bases, in that order; junction bases with no gene match: 5. Germline values: CDR1 MRHNA, CDR2 SNTAGT. This CDR3 has 14 residues. The CDR3 sequence is CASSAQGEHNEQFF. CDR3 nucleotides: TGTGCCAGCAGTGCGCAGGGGGAACACAATGAGCAGTTCTTC.

This chain uses TRBV19 with TRBJ1-3; D not certain. Germline loops: CDR1 LNHDA, CDR2 SQIVND (reference sequence). The length of the CDR3 is 13 residues. V gave up 10 bases and J gave up 2 bases, with 12 bases separating them. The CDR3, as DNA: TGTGCCACCTCACTTAACGCTGGAAACACCATATATTTT. This sequence encodes CATSLNAGNTIYF.

The V call is TRBV11-2, the J call TRBJ1-4, with 10 positions matching TRBD1. Germline V gene sequence: CDR1 SGHAT, CDR2 FQNNGV. The CDR3 has 17 amino acids. V lost 5 bases, J lost 3 bases, and 9 bases stayed unmatched. The CDR3 region is CASSDRDRGIPNEKLFF. DNA for the CDR3: TGTGCCAGCAGCGACCGGGACAGGGGAATACCTAATGAAAAACTGTTTTTT.

V usage is TRBV7-3 and J usage is TRBJ2-3; 11 bases agree with TRBD2. Germline trimming cut 3 bases from V and 7 bases from J; bases unmatched to any gene: 3. Germline V gene lookup returns CDR1 SGHTA and CDR2 FQGTGA. The CDR3 length is 14 residues. The CDR3 DNA follows: TGTGCCAGCAGCTTTCTAGCGGGGGGATATACGCAGTATTTT. Encoded protein: CASSFLAGGYTQYF.

The chain combines TRBV3-1 (or the pseudogene TRBV3-2) with TRBJ1-1; D might be TRBD1 (5 bases). The CDR3 contains 14 residues. CDR1 and CDR2 from the germline V gene are LGHDT and YNNKEL (reference sequence). The V gene lost 3 bases and the J gene lost 1 base, with 9 bases spanning the gap. CDR3 DNA sequence: TGTGCCAGCAGCCACCATGGACAGAACACTGAAGCTTTCTTT. Protein sequence: CASSHHGQNTEAFF.

This clone was seen a handful of times. The chain links TRBV15 to TRBJ2-2; 7 positions match TRBD1. The CDR3 consists of 18 residues. The V and J ends lost 6 bases and 1 base, in that order; junction bases with no gene match: 14. CDR1 and CDR2 (germline): LNHNV, YYDKDF (reference sequence). CDR3 sequence reads: CATRYKGTATLNTGELFF. In DNA form, the CDR3 reads TGTGCCACCAGATACAAAGGGACAGCGACTTTGAACACCGGGGAGCTGTTTTTT.

V and J are TRBV6-5 and TRBJ1-4, with TRBD1 matching 8 bases. Trimming cost V 6 bases and J 8 bases; bases outside gene matches: 8. This CDR3 has 14 residues. Germline-derived CDR1 and CDR2 are MNHEY and SVGAGI. The CDR3 loop is CASSRWTGNEKLFF. The CDR3 nucleotides are TGTGCCAGCAGCAGATGGACAGGGAACGAAAAACTGTTTTTT.

This chain uses TRBV4-1 with TRBJ2-2; D uncertain. The germline gives CDR1 MGHRA, CDR2 YSYEKL. Trimming shortened V by 1 base and J by 0 bases, and 6 bases separated the two germline ends. There are 15 residues in the CDR3. The CDR3 nucleotides read TGCGCCAGCAGCCAAGGGCCGCCGAACACCGGGGAGCTGTTTTTT. Residues: CASSQGPPNTGELFF.

V and J are TRBV29-1 and TRBJ2-7; 10 bases match TRBD1. This CDR3 is built from 14 residues. The trim removed 6 bases at V and 3 bases at J, leaving 8 bases unmatched. The germline gives CDR1 SQVTM, CDR2 ANQGSEA. The CDR3 region is CSVQDRGYLYEQYF. CDR3 nucleotide sequence: TGCAGCGTCCAGGACAGGGGGTACCTCTACGAGCAGTACTTC.

The J gene is TRBJ2-2, the V gene TRBV6-6, with 9 bases that match TRBD1. Germline CDR1 is MNHNY and CDR2 is SVGAGI (reference sequence). The CDR3 runs 16 residues. V lost 0 bases to trimming and J lost 4 bases; unmatched junction nucleotides: 3. The CDR3 coding sequence is TGTGCCAGCAGTTACTCGGGACAGGGACCCACCGGGGAGCTGTTTTTT. It translates to CASSYSGQGPTGELFF.

The chain carries TRBV18 and TRBJ1-3; D gene unclear. The length of the CDR3 is 17 residues. Trimming took off 2 bases at V and 0 bases at J, with 14 bases between the two ends. Germline V CDR1 and CDR2: KGHSH, LQKENI. CDR3 nucleotides: TGTGCCAGCTCACCAGGGTCGGGAATTGCCTCTGGAAACACCATATATTTT. It codes for CASSPGSGIASGNTIYF.

V gene TRBV6-5 combines with J gene TRBJ2-5; the D gene is possibly TRBD1 (5 bases). V shed 0 bases and J shed 2 bases, with 7 bases lying between them. Per the germline V gene, CDR1 is MNHEY and CDR2 is SVGAGI. The CDR3 has 14 amino acids. The CDR3 reads CASSYSDTQETQYF. Written as DNA, the CDR3 is TGTGCCAGCAGTTACTCGGACACGCAAGAGACCCAGTACTTC.

The rearrangement links TRBV7-9 to TRBJ2-5; 8 positions agree with TRBD2. CDR1 and CDR2 from the germline V gene are SEHNR and FQNEAQ (reference sequence). The V gene end was trimmed by 5 bases and the J gene end by 5 bases; junction bases not matched to a gene: 10. The CDR3 contains 15 residues. The DNA of the CDR3 is TGTGCCAGCAGCCCCCGGGAGGGGGTTGGGGAGACCCAGTACTTC. Translation gives CASSPREGVGETQYF. Complete variable domain (other parts from reference TRBV7-9 and TRBJ2-5): DTGVSQNPRHKITKRGQNVTFRCDPISEHNRLYWYRQTLGQGPEFLTYFQNEAQLEKSRLLSDRFSAERPKGSFSTLEIQRTEQGDSAMYLCASSPREGVGETQYFGPGTRLLVL.

The chain recombines TRBV10-3 with TRBJ2-2, with TRBD1 as a possible D gene (6 bases). Looked up from germline, CDR1 is ENHRY and CDR2 is SYGVKD. The V end lost 4 bases, the J end lost 6 bases, and 12 bases lay between the germline ends. CDR3 length: 14 residues. CDR3 DNA sequence: TGTGCCATCAGTGCAAGGACAGATCCCGGGGAGCTGTTTTTT. Translated, it gives CAISARTDPGELFF.

The chain couples TRBV5-1 to TRBJ2-3, with D possibly TRBD1 on 5 matching bases. The germline V and J ends were trimmed by 4 bases and 2 bases, with 11 bases remaining between them. Germline V CDR1 and CDR2: SGHRS, YFSETQ. The CDR3 is 14 amino acids. The chain's CDR3 is CASSADNPTDTQYF. The DNA of the CDR3 is TGCGCCAGCAGCGCGGACAATCCCACAGATACGCAGTATTTT.

V is TRBV5-1 and J is TRBJ2-3; TRBD2 matches 9 bases. Trimming at V came to 6 bases and at J to 5 bases, leaving 13 bases not matched to a gene. CDR1 and CDR2 (germline): SGHRS, YFSETQ. This CDR3 is built from 16 residues. DNA of the CDR3: TGCGCCAGCACCCGGGGACTAGCTGGCGGAGGAGATACGCAGTATTTT. It encodes CASTRGLAGGGDTQYF.

The V and J genes are TRBV6-5 and TRBJ1-1, with D unclear. Per the germline V gene, CDR1 is MNHEY and CDR2 is SVGAGI. With 5 bases removed from V and 1 base from J, the gap between germline ends came to 11 bases. The CDR3 is 14 residues long. The CDR3 loop reads CASSNPGANTEAFF. The CDR3 DNA sequence: TGTGCCAGCAGTAACCCGGGTGCGAACACTGAAGCTTTCTTT.

The sample holds many counts of this clone. The chain uses TRBV6-5 and TRBJ1-1; D gene uncertain. The V end was cut by 6 bases, the J end by 10 bases, with 12 bases between. This CDR3 has 11 residues. Germline assignment: CDR1 MNHEY and CDR2 SVGAGI. For the CDR3, the DNA is TGTGCCAGCAGGAAAGGAGTGAGAGCTTTCTTT. Amino acid sequence: CASRKGVRAFF.

The chain carries TRBV3-1 (or the pseudogene TRBV3-2) and TRBJ2-3; D may be TRBD1 (6 bases). Germline V gene data show CDR1 as LGHDT and CDR2 as YNNKEL (reference sequence). Trimming shortened V by 0 bases and J by 2 bases, and 9 bases separated the two germline ends. The CDR3 has 15 residues. The CDR3 loop is CASSQEQGYTDTQYF. For the CDR3, the DNA is TGTGCCAGCAGCCAAGAACAGGGATACACAGATACGCAGTATTTT.

The chain recombines TRBV5-6 with TRBJ2-7; 7 nucleotides align to TRBD1. CDR3 size: 14 residues. V was clipped by 0 bases and J by 7 bases; unmatched bases: 7. In germline, CDR1 is SGHDT, CDR2 YYEEEE. The CDR3 spells CASSLDRGVSEQYF. The CDR3 DNA reads TGTGCCAGCAGCTTGGACAGGGGAGTAAGTGAGCAGTACTTC.

Only one count was recorded for this clone. The rearrangement uses TRBV9 and TRBJ2-7; D may be TRBD2 (6 bases). CDR3 length: 14 residues. Trimming took 0 bases from V and 3 from J, leaving 10 bases between them. Germline V CDR1 and CDR2: SGDLS, YYNGEE. CDR3 sequence: CASSVDGGRYEQYF. In nucleotides, the CDR3 is TGTGCCAGCAGCGTAGATGGAGGGCGCTACGAGCAGTACTTC.

The chain uses TRBV19 and TRBJ2-2; 7 bases are shared with TRBD1. The V gene end was trimmed by 8 bases and the J gene end by 0 bases; junction bases not matched to a gene: 6. Germline-derived CDR1 and CDR2 are LNHDA and SQIVND (reference sequence). The CDR3 length is 15 residues. Written as DNA, the CDR3 is TGTGCCAGTCTTTCCGGGACAGCGAACACCGGGGAGCTGTTTTTT. Its protein product is CASLSGTANTGELFF.

This clone was found once. The rearrangement links TRBV5-8 to TRBJ1-2; a possible D gene is TRBD1 (5 bases). Germline CDR1 is SGHTS and CDR2 is YDEGEE. V gave up 0 bases and J gave up 3 bases, with 12 bases separating them. The CDR3 covers 15 residues. The CDR3 reads CASSLAREWYYGYTF. As DNA, the CDR3 is TGTGCCAGCAGCTTGGCCAGGGAATGGTACTATGGCTACACCTTC.

This chain connects TRBV24-1 to TRBJ2-7; 7 positions match TRBD1. Germline values: CDR1 KGHDR, CDR2 SFDVKD. The length of the CDR3 is 14 residues. V shed 11 bases and J 0 bases; nucleotides not matched to a gene: 9. The CDR3 DNA is TGTGCCATGCTGAAACAGGGGCCCTCCTACGAGCAGTACTTC. It specifies CAMLKQGPSYEQYF.

This clone was seen a handful of times. V and J are TRBV13 and TRBJ2-3, with 9 bases that match TRBD2. The germline CDR1 and CDR2 sequences are PRHDT and FYEKMQ (reference sequence). V lost 3 bases to trimming and J lost 9 bases; unmatched junction nucleotides: 4. The CDR3 has 13 amino acids. CDR3 amino acids: CASSLSGGRTQYF. CDR3 DNA: TGTGCCAGCAGCTTGAGCGGGGGGCGAACGCAGTATTTT.

In its sample, this clone was seen once. The chain has TRBV7-2 and TRBJ1-3; 7 bases fit TRBD1. Germline CDR1 SGHTA, CDR2 FQGNSA. The V segment lost 4 bases and the J segment 0 bases; nucleotides outside the gene matches: 6. The CDR3 contains 16 residues. CDR3 residues: CASSSEQGNSGNTIYF. Written as DNA, the CDR3 is TGTGCCAGCAGCTCCGAACAGGGGAACTCTGGAAACACCATATATTTT. Full variable domain (outside the CDR3, taken from reference TRBV7-2 and TRBJ1-3): GAGVSQSPSNKVTEKGKDVELRCDPISGHTALYWYRQSLGQGLEFLIYFQGNSAPDKSGLPSDRFSAERTGGSVSTLTIQRTQQEDSAVYLCASSSEQGNSGNTIYFGEGSWLTVV.

The chain couples TRBV5-5 to TRBJ1-1; the match to TRBD1 covers 9 bases. The CDR3 is 17 amino acids. V dropped 1 base and J dropped 5; count of bases not matched to a gene: 12. Germline lookup yields CDR1 SGHKS and CDR2 YYEKEE (reference sequence). CDR3 sequence (DNA): TGTGCCAGCAGCTTGTTCTCTGGGACAGGGTCAGGGACTGAAGCTTTCTTT. Amino acid sequence: CASSLFSGTGSGTEAFF.

The chain links TRBV6-5 to TRBJ2-7; TRBD1 agrees at 8 bases. Germline V gene sequence: CDR1 MNHEY, CDR2 SVGAGI. The V gene end was trimmed by 6 bases and the J gene end by 5 bases; junction bases not matched to a gene: 12. The CDR3 has 15 amino acids. The CDR3: CASRQRQGFKNEQYF. The CDR3 DNA reads TGTGCCAGCAGGCAACGACAGGGGTTTAAGAACGAGCAGTACTTC.

The chain recombines TRBV21-1 with TRBJ1-1; the table's TRBD1 call for D was not verified on the DNA. TRBV21-1 constitutes a pseudogene. This CDR3 spans 16 amino acids. The CDR3 sequence: CASSKWAGERNTEAFF. Here the CDR3 DNA reads TGTGCCAGCAGCAAGTGGGCAGGGGAGAGGAACACTGAAGCTTTCTTT.

The V and J genes are TRBV11-2 and TRBJ2-2, with 14 bases that match TRBD2. CDR1 is SGHAT, CDR2 FQNNGV, per germline. After removal of 5 bases from V and 2 bases from J, the junction contained 10 bases not matched to a gene. This CDR3 contains 19 residues. CDR3 DNA: TGTGCCAGCAGCCTGTGGACTAGCGGGGGGCGGACTAACACCGGGGAGCTGTTTTTT. It is translated as CASSLWTSGGRTNTGELFF.

The chain has TRBV19 and TRBJ2-2; no reliable D call. The germline CDR1 and CDR2 sequences are LNHDA and SQIVND (reference sequence). V shed 9 bases and J shed 1 base, with 6 bases lying between them. CDR3 length: 12 residues. The CDR3 DNA follows: TGTGCCAGCGAACAGAACACCGGGGAGCTGTTTTTT. Translation gives CASEQNTGELFF.